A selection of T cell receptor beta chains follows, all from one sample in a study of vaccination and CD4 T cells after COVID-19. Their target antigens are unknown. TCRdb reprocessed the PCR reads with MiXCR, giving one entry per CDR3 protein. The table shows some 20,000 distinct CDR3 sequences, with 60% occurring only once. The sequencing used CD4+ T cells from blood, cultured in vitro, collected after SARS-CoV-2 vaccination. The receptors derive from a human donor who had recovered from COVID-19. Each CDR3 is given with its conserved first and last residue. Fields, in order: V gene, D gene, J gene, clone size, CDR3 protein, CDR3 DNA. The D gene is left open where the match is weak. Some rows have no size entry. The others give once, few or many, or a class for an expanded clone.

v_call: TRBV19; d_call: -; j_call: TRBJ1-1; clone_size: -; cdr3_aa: CATGIDAMNTEAFF; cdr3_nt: TGTGCCACCGGGATCGACGCGATGAACACTGAAGCTTTCTTT
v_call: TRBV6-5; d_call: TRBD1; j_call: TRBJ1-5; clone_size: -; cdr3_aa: CASSYPPRRLGGARNQPQHF; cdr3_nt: TGTGCCAGCAGTTACCCCCCCAGGCGTTTAGGGGGCGCGCGGAATCAGCCCCAGCATTTT
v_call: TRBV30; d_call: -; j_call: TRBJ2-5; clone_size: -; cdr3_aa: CAWSGGGTQYF; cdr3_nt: TGTGCCTGGAGCGGGGGTGGGACCCAGTACTTC
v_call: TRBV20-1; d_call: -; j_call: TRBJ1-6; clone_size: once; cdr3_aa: CSARDAQGSSYNSPLHF; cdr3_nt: TGCAGTGCTAGAGATGCGCAGGGAAGCTCCTATAATTCACCCCTCCACTTT
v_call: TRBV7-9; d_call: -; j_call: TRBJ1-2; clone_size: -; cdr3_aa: CASSVQGREDTNYGYTF; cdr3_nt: TGTGCCAGCAGCGTCCAGGGACGGGAGGATACTAACTATGGCTACACCTTC
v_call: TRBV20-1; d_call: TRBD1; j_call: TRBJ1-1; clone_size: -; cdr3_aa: CSARGRGDRGRTEAFF; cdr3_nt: TGCAGTGCTAGAGGAAGAGGAGACAGGGGGCGCACTGAAGCTTTCTTT
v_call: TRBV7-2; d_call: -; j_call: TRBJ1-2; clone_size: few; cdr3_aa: CASRDTGQYGYTF; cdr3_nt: TGTGCCAGCAGGGACACAGGGCAGTATGGCTACACCTTC
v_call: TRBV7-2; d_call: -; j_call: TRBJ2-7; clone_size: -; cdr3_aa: CASSLQIDIGRSYEQYF; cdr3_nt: TGTGCCAGCAGCTTACAGATAGACATTGGGCGGTCCTACGAGCAGTACTTC
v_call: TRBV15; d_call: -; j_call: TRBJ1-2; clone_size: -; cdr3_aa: CATSRGGVDSGYGYTF; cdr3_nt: TGTGCCACCAGCCGTGGGGGTGTAGACTCTGGCTATGGCTACACCTTC
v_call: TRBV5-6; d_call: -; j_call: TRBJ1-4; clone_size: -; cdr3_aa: CASMQTEKLFF; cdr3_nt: TGTGCCAGCATGCAAACCGAAAAACTGTTTTTT
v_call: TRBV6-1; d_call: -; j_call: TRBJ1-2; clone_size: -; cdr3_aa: CASSQPGVNYGYTF; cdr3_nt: TGTGCCAGCAGCCAACCCGGGGTTAACTATGGCTACACCTTC
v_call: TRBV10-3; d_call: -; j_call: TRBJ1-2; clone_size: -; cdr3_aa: CAISESVGDGYTF; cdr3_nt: TGTGCCATCAGTGAGTCTGTCGGGGATGGCTACACCTTC
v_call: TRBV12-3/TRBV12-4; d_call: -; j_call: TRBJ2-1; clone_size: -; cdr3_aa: CASSDSYNEQFF; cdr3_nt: TGTGCCAGCAGCGACTCCTACAATGAGCAGTTCTTC
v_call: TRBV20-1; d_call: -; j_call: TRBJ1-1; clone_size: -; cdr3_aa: CTLGGPNTEAFF; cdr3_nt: TGCACCCTAGGAGGGCCGAACACTGAAGCTTTCTTT
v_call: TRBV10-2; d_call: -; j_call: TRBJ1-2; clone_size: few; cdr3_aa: CASSESLGHGYTF; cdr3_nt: TGCGCCAGCAGTGAGTCGCTAGGGCATGGCTACACCTTC
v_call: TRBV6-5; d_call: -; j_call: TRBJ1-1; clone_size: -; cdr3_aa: CASSYTGWDTEAFF; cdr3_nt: TGTGCCAGCAGTTACACAGGGTGGGACACTGAAGCTTTCTTT
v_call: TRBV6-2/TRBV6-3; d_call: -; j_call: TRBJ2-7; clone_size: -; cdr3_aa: CASSYSSQWEQYF; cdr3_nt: TGTGCCAGCAGTTACTCTTCCCAATGGGAGCAGTACTTC
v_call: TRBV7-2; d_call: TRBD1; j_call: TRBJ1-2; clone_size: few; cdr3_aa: CASSFNRGNYGYTF; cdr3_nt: TGTGCCAGCAGCTTTAACAGGGGCAACTATGGCTACACCTTC
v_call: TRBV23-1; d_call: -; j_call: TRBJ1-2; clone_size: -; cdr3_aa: CASSQSWGGYYGYTF; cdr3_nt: TGCGCCAGCAGTCAATCATGGGGAGGCTACTATGGCTACACCTTC
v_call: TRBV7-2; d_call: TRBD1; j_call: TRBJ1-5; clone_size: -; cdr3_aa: CASSSGAGGITTMGPQHF; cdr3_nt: TGTGCCAGCAGCTCAGGGGCAGGGGGTATCACGACCATGGGGCCCCAGCATTTT
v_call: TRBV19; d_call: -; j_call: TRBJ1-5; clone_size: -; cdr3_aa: CASSIEEVDQPQHF; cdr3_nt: TGTGCCAGTAGTATCGAGGAAGTAGATCAGCCCCAGCATTTT
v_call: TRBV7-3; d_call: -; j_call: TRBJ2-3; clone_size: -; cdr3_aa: CASSLSREDTQYF; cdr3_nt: TGTGCCAGCAGCTTAAGCCGGGAAGATACGCAGTATTTT
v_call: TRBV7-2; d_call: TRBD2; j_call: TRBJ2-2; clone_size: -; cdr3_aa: CASSLRTRGGGGTGELFF; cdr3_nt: TGTGCCAGCAGCCTTAGAACCCGGGGGGGAGGTGGGACCGGGGAGCTGTTTTTT
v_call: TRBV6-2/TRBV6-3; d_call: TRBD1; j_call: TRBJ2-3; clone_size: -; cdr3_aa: CASSYQIGTARTDTQYF; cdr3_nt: TGTGCCAGCAGTTACCAGATTGGGACAGCGCGCACAGATACGCAGTATTTT
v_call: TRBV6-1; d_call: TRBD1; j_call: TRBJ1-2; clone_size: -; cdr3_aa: CASRRQGTGYTF; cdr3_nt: TGTGCCAGCAGACGACAGGGGACTGGCTACACCTTC
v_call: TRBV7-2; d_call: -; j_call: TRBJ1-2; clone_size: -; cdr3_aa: CASSASRHGYGYTF; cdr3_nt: TGTGCCAGCAGCGCTAGCCGACATGGTTATGGCTACACCTTC
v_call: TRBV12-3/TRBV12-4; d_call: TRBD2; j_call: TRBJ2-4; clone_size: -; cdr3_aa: CASSLARGSLAKNIQYF; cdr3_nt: TGTGCCAGCAGTTTAGCGCGGGGGTCCCTAGCCAAAAACATTCAGTACTTC
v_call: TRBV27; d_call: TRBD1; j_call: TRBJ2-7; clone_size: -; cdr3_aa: CASSSGPRTGVSYEQYF; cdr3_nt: TGTGCCAGCAGTTCAGGGCCCCGGACAGGGGTCTCCTACGAGCAGTACTTC
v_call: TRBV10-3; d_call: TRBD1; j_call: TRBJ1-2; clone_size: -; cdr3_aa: CAANPTGPGGYTF; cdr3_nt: TGTGCCGCCAACCCGACAGGGCCGGGCGGCTACACCTTC
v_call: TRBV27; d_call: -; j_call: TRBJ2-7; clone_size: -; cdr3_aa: CASSLGGLVRNEQYF; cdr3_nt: TGTGCCAGCAGTTTGGGGGGACTGGTCCGGAACGAGCAGTACTTC
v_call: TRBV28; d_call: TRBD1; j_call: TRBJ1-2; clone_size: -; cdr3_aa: CASSGQGWGYGYTF; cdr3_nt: TGTGCCAGCAGTGGACAGGGCTGGGGGTATGGCTACACCTTC
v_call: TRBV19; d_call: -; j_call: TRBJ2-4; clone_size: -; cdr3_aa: CASSMFGSTAPGAKNIQYF; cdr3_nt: TGTGCCAGTAGTATGTTTGGCTCGACGGCGCCAGGGGCCAAAAACATTCAGTACTTC
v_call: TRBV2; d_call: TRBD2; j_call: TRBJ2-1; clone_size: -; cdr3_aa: CASSFGLDEQFF; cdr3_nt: TGTGCCAGCAGTTTTGGACTAGATGAGCAGTTCTTC
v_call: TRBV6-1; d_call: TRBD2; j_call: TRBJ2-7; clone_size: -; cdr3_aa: CASRLAGPGTYEQYF; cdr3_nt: TGTGCCAGCAGACTAGCGGGGCCCGGAACCTACGAGCAGTACTTC
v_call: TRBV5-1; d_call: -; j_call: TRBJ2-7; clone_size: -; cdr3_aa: CASSLASGTSYEQYF; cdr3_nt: TGCGCCAGCAGCTTGGCCTCAGGCACTTCCTACGAGCAGTACTTC
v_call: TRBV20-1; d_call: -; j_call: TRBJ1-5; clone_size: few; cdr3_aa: CSASSVNNQPQHF; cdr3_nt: TGCAGTGCTAGTTCAGTCAACAATCAGCCCCAGCATTTT
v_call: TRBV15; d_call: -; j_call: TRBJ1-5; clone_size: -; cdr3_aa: CATSRAQGTPYSNQPQHF; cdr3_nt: TGTGCCACCAGCAGAGCCCAAGGGACACCTTATAGCAATCAGCCCCAGCATTTT
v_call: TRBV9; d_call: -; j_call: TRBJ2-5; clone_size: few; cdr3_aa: CASSVDHNAAGQTQYF; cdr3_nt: TGTGCCAGCAGCGTAGACCACAATGCGGCGGGGCAGACCCAGTACTTC
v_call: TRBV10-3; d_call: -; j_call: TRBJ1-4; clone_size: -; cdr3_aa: CAISEHGTSNEKLFF; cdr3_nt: TGTGCCATCAGTGAACACGGGACATCTAATGAAAAACTGTTTTTT
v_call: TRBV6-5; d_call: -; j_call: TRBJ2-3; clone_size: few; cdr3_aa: CASSYRGDTQYF; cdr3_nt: TGTGCCAGCAGTTACCGCGGGGATACGCAGTATTTT
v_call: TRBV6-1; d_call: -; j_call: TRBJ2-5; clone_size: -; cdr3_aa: CASSKPGQPVETQYF; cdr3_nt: TGTGCCAGCAGTAAACCGGGACAACCTGTTGAGACCCAGTACTTC
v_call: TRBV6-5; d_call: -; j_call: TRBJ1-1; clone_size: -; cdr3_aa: CASSSTGGRNTEAFF; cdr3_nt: TGTGCCAGCAGTTCCACCGGGGGACGTAACACTGAAGCTTTCTTT
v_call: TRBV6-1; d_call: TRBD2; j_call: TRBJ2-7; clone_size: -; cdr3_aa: CASRTASGWLGEQYF; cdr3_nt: TGTGCCAGCAGAACCGCTAGCGGGTGGTTGGGGGAGCAGTACTTC
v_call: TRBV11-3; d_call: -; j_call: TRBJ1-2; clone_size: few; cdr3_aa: CASSRGIYGYTF; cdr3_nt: TGTGCCAGCAGCCGAGGAATCTATGGCTACACCTTC
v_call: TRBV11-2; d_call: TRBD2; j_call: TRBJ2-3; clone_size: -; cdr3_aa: CASSLGGRAVDTQYF; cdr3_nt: TGTGCCAGCAGCTTAGGCGGGAGGGCCGTAGATACGCAGTATTTT
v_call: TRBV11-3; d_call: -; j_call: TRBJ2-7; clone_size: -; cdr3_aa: CASGSRGVYEQYF; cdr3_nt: TGTGCCAGCGGATCCAGGGGGGTTTACGAGCAGTACTTC